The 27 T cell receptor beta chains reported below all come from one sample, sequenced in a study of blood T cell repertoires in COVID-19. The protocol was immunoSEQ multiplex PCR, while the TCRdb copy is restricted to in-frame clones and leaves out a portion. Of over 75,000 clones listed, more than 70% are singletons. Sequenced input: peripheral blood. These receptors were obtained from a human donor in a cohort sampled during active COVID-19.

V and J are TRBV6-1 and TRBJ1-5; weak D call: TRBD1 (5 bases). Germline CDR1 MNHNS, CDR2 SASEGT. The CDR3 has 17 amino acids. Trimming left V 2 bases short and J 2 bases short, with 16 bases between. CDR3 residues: CASSEMFGAGGNQPQHF. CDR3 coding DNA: TGTGCCAGCAGTGAAATGTTTGGGGCGGGGGGCAATCAGCCCCAGCATTTT.

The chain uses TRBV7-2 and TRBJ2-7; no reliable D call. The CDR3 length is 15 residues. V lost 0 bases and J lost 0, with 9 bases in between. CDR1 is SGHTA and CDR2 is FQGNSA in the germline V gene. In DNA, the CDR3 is TGTGCCAGCAGCTTAGCCAGGTCTCTCTCCTACGAGCAGTACTTC. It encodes CASSLARSLSYEQYF.

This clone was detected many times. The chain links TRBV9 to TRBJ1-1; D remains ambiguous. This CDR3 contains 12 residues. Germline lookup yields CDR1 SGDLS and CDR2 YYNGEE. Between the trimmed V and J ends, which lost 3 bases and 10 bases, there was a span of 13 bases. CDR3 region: CASSGGRLGAFF. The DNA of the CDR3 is TGTGCCAGCAGCGGAGGCCGGCTAGGAGCTTTCTTT.

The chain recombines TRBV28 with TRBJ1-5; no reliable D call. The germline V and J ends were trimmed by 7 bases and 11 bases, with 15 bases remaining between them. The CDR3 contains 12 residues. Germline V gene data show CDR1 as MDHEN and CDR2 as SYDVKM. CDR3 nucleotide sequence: TGTGCCAGCACGTCCGGGGATTTGGCCCAGCATTTT. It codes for CASTSGDLAQHF.

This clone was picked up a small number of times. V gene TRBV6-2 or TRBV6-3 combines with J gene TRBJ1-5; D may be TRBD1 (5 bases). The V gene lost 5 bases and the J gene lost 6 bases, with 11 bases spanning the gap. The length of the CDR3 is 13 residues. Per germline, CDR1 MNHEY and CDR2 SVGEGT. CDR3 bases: TGTGCCAGCAGTCCCTGGGGCGGTCAGCCCCAGCATTTT. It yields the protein CASSPWGGQPQHF.

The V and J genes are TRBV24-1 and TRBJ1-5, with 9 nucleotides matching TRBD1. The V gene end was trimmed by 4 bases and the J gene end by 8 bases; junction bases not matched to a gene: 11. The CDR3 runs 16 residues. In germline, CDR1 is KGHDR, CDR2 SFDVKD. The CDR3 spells CATSDVKGQGEEPQHF. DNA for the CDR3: TGTGCCACCAGTGACGTTAAGGGACAGGGTGAAGAGCCCCAGCATTTT.

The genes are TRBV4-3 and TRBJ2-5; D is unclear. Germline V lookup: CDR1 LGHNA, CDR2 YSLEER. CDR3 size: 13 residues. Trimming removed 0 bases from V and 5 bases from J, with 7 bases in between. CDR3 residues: CASSQEWSETQYF. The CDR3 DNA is TGCGCCAGCAGCCAAGAGTGGAGCGAGACCCAGTACTTC.

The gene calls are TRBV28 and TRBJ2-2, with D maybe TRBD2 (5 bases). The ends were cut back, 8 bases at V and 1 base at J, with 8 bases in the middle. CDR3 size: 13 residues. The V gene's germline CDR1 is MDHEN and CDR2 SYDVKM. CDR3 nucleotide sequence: TGTGCCAGCCGCGCGGGGAACACCGGGGAGCTGTTTTTT. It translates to CASRAGNTGELFF. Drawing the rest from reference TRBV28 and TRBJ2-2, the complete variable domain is DVKVTQSSRYLVKRTGEKVFLECVQDMDHENMFWYRQDPGLGLRLIYFSYDVKMKEKGDIPEGYSVSREKKERFSLILESASTNQTSMYLCASRAGNTGELFFGEGSRLTVL.

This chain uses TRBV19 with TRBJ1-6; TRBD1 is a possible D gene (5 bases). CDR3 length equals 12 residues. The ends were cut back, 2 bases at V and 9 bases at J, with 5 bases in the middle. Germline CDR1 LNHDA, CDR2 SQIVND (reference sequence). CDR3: CASSIRGSPLHF. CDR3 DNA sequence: TGTGCCAGTAGTATAAGGGGTTCACCCCTCCACTTT.

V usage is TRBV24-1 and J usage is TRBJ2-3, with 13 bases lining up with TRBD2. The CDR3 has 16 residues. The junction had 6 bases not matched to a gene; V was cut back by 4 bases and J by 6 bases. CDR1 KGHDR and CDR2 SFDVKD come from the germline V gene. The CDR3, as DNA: TGTGCCACCAGTGACCATACTAGCGGGAGGGGGGATACGCAGTATTTT. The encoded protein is CATSDHTSGRGDTQYF.

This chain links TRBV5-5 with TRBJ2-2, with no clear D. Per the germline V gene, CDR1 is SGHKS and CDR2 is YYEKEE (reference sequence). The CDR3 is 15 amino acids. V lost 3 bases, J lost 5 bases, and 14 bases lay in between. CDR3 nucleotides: TGTGCCAGCAGCTCCAGACCGGAGTATACCGGGGAGCTGTTTTTT. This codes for CASSSRPEYTGELFF.

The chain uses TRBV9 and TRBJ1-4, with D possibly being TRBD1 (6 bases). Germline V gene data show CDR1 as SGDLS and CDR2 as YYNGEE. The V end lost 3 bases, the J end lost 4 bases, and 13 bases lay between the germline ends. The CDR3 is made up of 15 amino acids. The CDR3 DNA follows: TGTGCCAGCAGCGGTGGGGACACCCTTAATGAAAAACTGTTTTTT. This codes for CASSGGDTLNEKLFF.

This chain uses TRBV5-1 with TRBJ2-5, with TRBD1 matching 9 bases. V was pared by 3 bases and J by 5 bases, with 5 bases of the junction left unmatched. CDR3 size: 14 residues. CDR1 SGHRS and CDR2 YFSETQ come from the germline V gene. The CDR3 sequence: CASSYRDRAETQYF. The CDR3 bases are TGCGCCAGCAGCTACCGGGACAGGGCTGAGACCCAGTACTTC.

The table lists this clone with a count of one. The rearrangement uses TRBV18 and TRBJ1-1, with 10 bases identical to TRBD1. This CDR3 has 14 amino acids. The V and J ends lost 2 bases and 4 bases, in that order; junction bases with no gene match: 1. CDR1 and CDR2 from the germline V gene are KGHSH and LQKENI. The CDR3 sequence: CASSPGTGATEAFF. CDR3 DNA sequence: TGTGCCAGCTCACCAGGGACAGGGGCCACTGAAGCTTTCTTT.

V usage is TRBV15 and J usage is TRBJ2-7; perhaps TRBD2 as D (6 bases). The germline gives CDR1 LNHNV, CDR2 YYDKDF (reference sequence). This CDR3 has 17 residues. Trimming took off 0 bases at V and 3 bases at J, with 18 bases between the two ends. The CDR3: CATSREASRRGGYEQYF. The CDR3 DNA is TGTGCCACCAGCAGAGAAGCGTCTCGGAGGGGCGGCTACGAGCAGTACTTC.

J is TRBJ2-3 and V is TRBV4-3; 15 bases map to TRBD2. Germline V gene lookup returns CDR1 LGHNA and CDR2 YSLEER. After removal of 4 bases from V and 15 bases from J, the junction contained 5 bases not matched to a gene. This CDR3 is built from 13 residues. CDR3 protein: CASSPGLAGGLYF. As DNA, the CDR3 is TGCGCCAGCAGCCCGGGACTAGCGGGGGGATTATATTTT.

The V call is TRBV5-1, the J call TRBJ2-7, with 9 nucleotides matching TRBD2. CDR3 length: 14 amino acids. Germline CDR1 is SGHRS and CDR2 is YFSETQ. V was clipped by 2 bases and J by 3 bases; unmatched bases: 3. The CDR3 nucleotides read TGCGCCAGCAGCTTATCTAGCGGGAACTACGAGCAGTACTTC. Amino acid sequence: CASSLSSGNYEQYF. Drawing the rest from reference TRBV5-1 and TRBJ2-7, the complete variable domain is KAGVTQTPRYLIKTRGQQVTLSCSPISGHRSVSWYQQTPGQGLQFLFEYFSETQRNKGNFPGRFSGRQFSNSRSEMNVSTLELGDSALYLCASSLSSGNYEQYFGPGTRLTVT.

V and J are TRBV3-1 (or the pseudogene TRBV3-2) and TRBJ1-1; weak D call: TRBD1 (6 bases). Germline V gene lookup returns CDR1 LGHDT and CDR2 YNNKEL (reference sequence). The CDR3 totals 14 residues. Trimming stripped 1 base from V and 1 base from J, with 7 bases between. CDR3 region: CASSQGGQNTEAFF. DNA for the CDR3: TGTGCCAGCAGCCAAGGGGGACAGAACACTGAAGCTTTCTTT.

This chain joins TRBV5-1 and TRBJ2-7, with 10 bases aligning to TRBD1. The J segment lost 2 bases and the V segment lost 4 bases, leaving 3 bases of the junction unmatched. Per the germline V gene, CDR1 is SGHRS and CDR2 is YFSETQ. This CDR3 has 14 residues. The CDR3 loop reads CASSTGTGAYEQYF. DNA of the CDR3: TGCGCCAGCAGCACCGGGACAGGGGCCTACGAGCAGTACTTC.

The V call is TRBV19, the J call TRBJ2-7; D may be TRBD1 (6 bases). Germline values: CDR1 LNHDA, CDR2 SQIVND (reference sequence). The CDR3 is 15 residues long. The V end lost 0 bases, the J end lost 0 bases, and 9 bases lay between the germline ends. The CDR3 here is CASSIETGSSYEQYF. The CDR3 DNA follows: TGTGCCAGTAGTATAGAAACAGGGAGCTCCTACGAGCAGTACTTC.

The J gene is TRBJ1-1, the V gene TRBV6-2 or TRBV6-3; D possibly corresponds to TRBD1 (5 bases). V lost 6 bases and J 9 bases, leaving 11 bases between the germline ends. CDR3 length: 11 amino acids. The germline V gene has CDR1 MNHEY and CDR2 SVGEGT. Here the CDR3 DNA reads TGTGCCAGCAGCCCGGAGGGGCAAGCTTTCTTT. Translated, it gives CASSPEGQAFF.

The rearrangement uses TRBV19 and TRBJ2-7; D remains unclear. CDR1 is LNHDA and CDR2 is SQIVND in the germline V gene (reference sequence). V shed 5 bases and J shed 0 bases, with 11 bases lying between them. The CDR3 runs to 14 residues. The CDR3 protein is CASSLTESSYEQYF. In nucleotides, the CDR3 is TGTGCCAGTAGTTTGACTGAAAGCTCCTACGAGCAGTACTTC. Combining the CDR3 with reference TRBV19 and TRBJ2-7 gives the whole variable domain DGGITQSPKYLFRKEGQNVTLSCEQNLNHDAMYWYRQDPGQGLRLIYYSQIVNDFQKGDIAEGYSVSREKKESFPLTVTSAQKNPTAFYLCASSLTESSYEQYFGPGTRLTVT.

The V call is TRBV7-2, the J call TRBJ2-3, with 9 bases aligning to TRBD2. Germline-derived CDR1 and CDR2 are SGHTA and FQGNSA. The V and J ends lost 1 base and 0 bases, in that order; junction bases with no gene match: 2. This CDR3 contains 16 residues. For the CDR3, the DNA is TGTGCCAGCAGCTTAGGAGCGGGGGGAAGCACAGATACGCAGTATTTT. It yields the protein CASSLGAGGSTDTQYF.

The CDR3 DNA reads TGTGCCAGCAGTTTATCCACAGGGATTCTCTCCTACGAGCAGTACTTC. This sequence encodes CASSLSTGILSYEQYF. V gene TRBV28 combines with J gene TRBJ2-7; D may be TRBD1 (6 bases). The length of the CDR3 is 16 residues. Germline V lookup: CDR1 MDHEN, CDR2 SYDVKM. V shed 1 base and J shed 0 bases, with 13 bases lying between them.

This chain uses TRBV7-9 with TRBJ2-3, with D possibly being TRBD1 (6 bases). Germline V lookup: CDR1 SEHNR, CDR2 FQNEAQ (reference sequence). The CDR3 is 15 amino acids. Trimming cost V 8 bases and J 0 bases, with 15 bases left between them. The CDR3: CASPTTGQSTDTQYF. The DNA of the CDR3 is TGTGCCAGCCCCACGACAGGACAAAGCACAGATACGCAGTATTTT.

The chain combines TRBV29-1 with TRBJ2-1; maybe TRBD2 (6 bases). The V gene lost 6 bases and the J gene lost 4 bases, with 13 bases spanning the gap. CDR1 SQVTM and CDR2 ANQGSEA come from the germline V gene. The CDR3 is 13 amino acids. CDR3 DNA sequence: TGCAGCGTACAGGACTACCGTTACAATGAGCAGTTCTTC. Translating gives CSVQDYRYNEQFF.

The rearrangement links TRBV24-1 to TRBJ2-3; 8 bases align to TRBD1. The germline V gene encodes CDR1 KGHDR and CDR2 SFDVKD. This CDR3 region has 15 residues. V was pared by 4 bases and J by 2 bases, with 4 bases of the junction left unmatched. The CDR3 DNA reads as TGTGCCACCAGTGACGCGACAGGGGCCACAGATACGCAGTATTTT. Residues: CATSDATGATDTQYF.